A single sample is the source of the 2 T cell receptor beta chains below, sequenced in a study of OX40 agonist ivuxolimab in advanced cancers. Sequencing was performed with immunoSEQ multiplex PCR; in TCRdb, only in-frame clones are kept and a portion is missing. The sample lists roughly 30,000 clones; 84% were seen once. The specimen was CD4+ or CD8+ T cells sorted from blood, collected in a trial of the OX40 agonist ivuxolimab. The receptors derive from an adult with an advanced solid tumor such as melanoma, head and neck, liver or kidney cancer.

The gene calls are TRBV6-5 and TRBJ2-6; D is uncertain. V was shortened by 10 bases and J by 0 bases, with 10 bases between the two germline ends. Germline CDR1 reads MNHEY; CDR2 reads SVGAGI. The CDR3 is made up of 14 amino acids. The CDR3 is CAISPYSGANVLTF. For the CDR3, the DNA is TGTGCCATCTCGCCCTACTCTGGGGCCAACGTCCTGACTTTC.

The J gene is TRBJ1-2, the V gene TRBV30; the match to TRBD1 covers 7 bases. This CDR3 contains 14 residues. Germline V gene lookup returns CDR1 GTSNPN and CDR2 SVGIG (reference sequence). Germline trimming cut 2 bases from V and 7 bases from J; bases unmatched to any gene: 10. The CDR3 protein is CAWSWDSAGPGYTF. The CDR3 DNA reads TGTGCCTGGAGTTGGGACAGCGCGGGTCCTGGCTACACCTTC. Together with reference TRBV30 and TRBJ1-2, the CDR3 gives the full variable domain: SQTIHQWPATLVQPVGSPLSLECTVEGTSNPNLYWYRQAAGRGLQLLFYSVGIGQISSEVPQNLSASRPQDRQFILSSKKLLLSDSGFYLCAWSWDSAGPGYTFGSGTRLTVV.